The 27 T cell receptor beta chains in this list originate from one sample, sequenced in a study of PD-L1 blockade in urothelial cancer (dated by TCRdb to between 2016 and 2019). The time point label on this specimen signifies: pretreatment peripheral blood. Receptor libraries were prepared by the immunoSEQ multiplex PCR assay. Sourced from immuneACCESS, this table was stored by TCRdb with only in-frame sequences that have V and J called. A share of the clones is absent; for the studies checked, an unresolved V gene accounts for under half, and the remainder has no known explanation. The sample data list roughly 100,000 clones, and roughly nine tenths of these were observed just once. The ten largest account for 0.97% of the sample. This material consisted of PBMCs, taken around atezolizumab (anti-PD-L1) treatment. These receptor sequences come from an elderly woman with urothelial cancer.

V gene TRBV5-1 combines with J gene TRBJ2-5; TRBD1 aligns across 9 bases. The V and J ends lost 0 bases and 5 bases, in that order; junction bases with no gene match: 2. Looked up from germline, CDR1 is SGHRS and CDR2 is YFSETQ. CDR3 length: 14 residues. CDR3 protein: CASSLVGTGETQYF. In nucleotides, the CDR3 is TGCGCCAGCAGCTTGGTGGGGACAGGGGAGACCCAGTACTTC.

The chain employs TRBV7-2 and TRBJ2-2; D ambiguous. Per germline, CDR1 SGHTA and CDR2 FQGNSA. The CDR3 runs to 16 residues. Trimming left V 2 bases short and J 3 bases short, with 13 bases between. The CDR3 spells CASSLTLGSHTGELFF. The CDR3 DNA reads TGTGCCAGCAGCTTAACCCTAGGCAGTCACACCGGGGAGCTGTTTTTT. The full variable domain, rest sourced from reference TRBV7-2 and TRBJ2-2, is GAGVSQSPSNKVTEKGKDVELRCDPISGHTALYWYRQSLGQGLEFLIYFQGNSAPDKSGLPSDRFSAERTGGSVSTLTIQRTQQEDSAVYLCASSLTLGSHTGELFFGEGSRLTVL.

CDR3: CASSYSIQLTQYF. The CDR3 DNA reads TGTGCCAGCAGTTACTCGATTCAGTTAACGCAGTATTTT. The rearrangement uses TRBV6-6 and TRBJ2-3; the D is unclear. Germline CDR1 MNHNY, CDR2 SVGAGI (reference sequence). Trimming pared 0 bases from V and 9 bases from J, leaving 10 bases between. The CDR3 consists of 13 residues.

The chain has TRBV9 and TRBJ2-5; 9 positions agree with TRBD1. CDR3 length: 14 amino acids. Germline V gene data show CDR1 as SGDLS and CDR2 as YYNGEE. The J segment lost 4 bases and the V segment lost 3 bases, leaving 4 bases of the junction unmatched. CDR3 DNA: TGTGCCAGCAGCGGAGGACAGGGGTCAGAGACCCAGTACTTC. Protein sequence: CASSGGQGSETQYF. The entire variable domain, with the rest obtained from reference TRBV9 and TRBJ2-5, is as follows: DSGVTQTPKHLITATGQRVTLRCSPRSGDLSVYWYQQSLDQGLQFLIQYYNGEERAKGNILERFSAQQFPDLHSELNLSSLELGDSALYFCASSGGQGSETQYFGPGTRLLVL.

The CDR3 DNA follows: TGTGCCAGCAGTTACGGGGGCGGGAGTTCCCCCTACGAGCAGTACTTC. Amino acid sequence: CASSYGGGSSPYEQYF. The chain combines TRBV6-6 with TRBJ2-7; TRBD2 is a possible D gene (7 bases). Trimming shortened V by 2 bases and J by 2 bases, and 16 bases separated the two germline ends. CDR1 is MNHNY, CDR2 SVGAGI, per germline (reference sequence). The CDR3 runs to 16 residues.

This chain links TRBV2 with TRBJ1-2; no firm D call. This CDR3 is built from 14 residues. Trimming took off 3 bases at V and 4 bases at J, with 12 bases between the two ends. Per the germline V gene, CDR1 is SNHLY and CDR2 is FYNNEI. This CDR3 is CASSEVRDSYGYTF. The CDR3 nucleotides read TGTGCCAGCAGTGAGGTCAGAGACTCCTATGGCTACACCTTC. The whole variable domain, remainder taken from reference TRBV2 and TRBJ1-2, is EPEVTQTPSHQVTQMGQEVILRCVPISNHLYFYWYRQILGQKVEFLVSFYNNEISEKSEIFDDQFSVERPDGSNFTLKIRSTKLEDSAMYFCASSEVRDSYGYTFGSGTRLTVV.

J is TRBJ1-2 and V is TRBV7-8; D uncertain. Germline-derived CDR1 and CDR2 are SGHVS and FQNEAQ. The ends were cut back, 5 bases at V and 7 bases at J, with 17 bases in the middle. The CDR3 loop spans 14 amino acids. The CDR3 coding sequence is TGTGCCAGCAGCCTCACGGGGAGCCCCAGTGGCTACACCTTC. Its protein is CASSLTGSPSGYTF.

This chain links TRBV7-3 with TRBJ2-3; 8 bases agree with TRBD2. V dropped 8 bases and J dropped 0; count of bases not matched to a gene: 7. This CDR3 is built from 15 residues. CDR1 is SGHTA and CDR2 is FQGTGA in the germline V gene. The CDR3 loop is CASSSLAGSTDTQYF. CDR3 DNA: TGTGCCAGCTCCTCTTTAGCGGGGAGCACAGATACGCAGTATTTT.

By share, this clone ranks as medium-sized. V usage is TRBV25-1 and J usage is TRBJ2-1; D possibly corresponds to TRBD1 (6 bases). Per germline, CDR1 MGHDK and CDR2 SYGVNS. V shed 3 bases and J shed 8 bases, with 23 bases lying between them. The CDR3 runs to 17 residues. CDR3 bases: TGTGCCAGCAGTGACGAAACACAGGGCACCCCTACGGATGAGCAGTTCTTC. Translated, it gives CASSDETQGTPTDEQFF. Based on the CDR3 plus reference TRBV25-1 and TRBJ2-1, the full variable domain is EADIYQTPRYLVIGTGKKITLECSQTMGHDKMYWYQQDPGMELHLIHYSYGVNSTEKGDLSSESTVSRIRTEHFPLTLESARPSHTSQYLCASSDETQGTPTDEQFFGPGTRLTVL.

The chain recombines TRBV7-2 with TRBJ2-7, with 9 bases identical to TRBD2. Looked up from germline, CDR1 is SGHTA and CDR2 is FQGNSA. The CDR3 extends over 16 amino acids. After removal of 5 bases from V and 4 bases from J, the junction contained 12 bases not matched to a gene. CDR3 protein: CASSRSGGSGSYEQYF. The CDR3 DNA sequence: TGTGCCAGCAGCCGTTCGGGGGGTAGCGGGAGTTACGAGCAGTACTTC.

This CDR3 reads CASSTTGTGGSEAFF. The CDR3 bases are TGTGCCAGCTCAACAACCGGGACAGGGGGGTCTGAAGCTTTCTTT. The rearrangement uses TRBV18 and TRBJ1-1; 11 nucleotides agree with TRBD1. J was trimmed by 6 bases and V by 5 bases; bases with no gene match: 8. In germline, CDR1 is KGHSH, CDR2 LQKENI. This CDR3 is built from 15 residues. Complete variable domain (other parts from reference TRBV18 and TRBJ1-1): NAGVMQNPRHLVRRRGQEARLRCSPMKGHSHVYWYRQLPEEGLKFMVYLQKENIIDESGMPKERFSAEFPKEGPSILRIQQVVRGDSAAYFCASSTTGTGGSEAFFGQGTRLTVV.

V usage is TRBV5-1 and J usage is TRBJ2-1; a possible D gene is TRBD2 (6 bases). V was trimmed by 4 bases and J by 4 bases, leaving 15 bases between them. Germline V gene data show CDR1 as SGHRS and CDR2 as YFSETQ. The CDR3 runs to 15 residues. This CDR3 is CASSIDRDSYNEQFF. The CDR3 DNA follows: TGCGCCAGCAGCATCGACCGGGACTCGTACAATGAGCAGTTCTTC.

The chain recombines TRBV7-2 with TRBJ2-7, with D uncertain. Trimming pared 2 bases from V and 6 bases from J, leaving 5 bases between. CDR1 is SGHTA, CDR2 FQGNSA, per germline. CDR3 length equals 11 residues. In DNA form, the CDR3 reads TGTGCCAGCAGCTTATTGGCCGAGCAGTACTTC. Translated, it gives CASSLLAEQYF. Complete variable domain (other parts from reference TRBV7-2 and TRBJ2-7): GAGVSQSPSNKVTEKGKDVELRCDPISGHTALYWYRQSLGQGLEFLIYFQGNSAPDKSGLPSDRFSAERTGGSVSTLTIQRTQQEDSAVYLCASSLLAEQYFGPGTRLTVT.

The rearrangement uses TRBV19 and TRBJ2-1; 7 bases agree with TRBD2. The CDR3 consists of 15 residues. CDR1 LNHDA and CDR2 SQIVND come from the germline V gene (reference sequence). V trimming: 3 bases; J trimming: 6 bases; junction bases outside the gene matches: 8. The CDR3 DNA sequence: TGTGCCAGTAGTATGTGGGAGGGCCGAAGCAATGAGCAGTTCTTC. The encoded protein is CASSMWEGRSNEQFF.

In this sample, this clone turned up once. For the CDR3, the DNA is TGTGCCAGTAGCCGAACGGGACAGGGTTCTGGCTACACCTTC. Amino acid sequence: CASSRTGQGSGYTF. The chain is built from TRBV19 and TRBJ1-2; TRBD1 matches 9 bases. The CDR3 runs to 14 residues. The V gene's germline CDR1 is LNHDA and CDR2 SQIVND (reference sequence). V lost 6 bases to trimming and J lost 7 bases; unmatched junction nucleotides: 9.

The chain uses TRBV28 and TRBJ2-4; perhaps TRBD1 as D (6 bases). V was cut by 6 bases and J by 1 base, with 7 bases left in between. The CDR3 has 13 amino acids. The germline V gene has CDR1 MDHEN and CDR2 SYDVKM. CDR3 coding DNA: TGTGCCAGCAGGCAGGGGGCCAAAAACATTCAGTACTTC. This gives the protein CASRQGAKNIQYF.

The CDR3 loop reads CASSARLGMGEQFF. The CDR3 nucleotides read TGTGCCAGCAGTGCGCGACTAGGTATGGGTGAGCAGTTCTTC. The chain couples TRBV27 to TRBJ2-1, with D maybe TRBD2 (6 bases). Trimming left V 5 bases short and J 9 bases short, with 17 bases between. Germline CDR1 and CDR2: MNHEY and SMNVEV (reference sequence). The CDR3 has 14 residues.

The rearrangement joins TRBV28 to TRBJ2-1; 8 nucleotides line up with TRBD2. The V and J ends lost 7 bases and 7 bases, in that order; junction bases with no gene match: 9. Germline V gene lookup returns CDR1 MDHEN and CDR2 SYDVKM. The CDR3 consists of 14 residues. The CDR3 spells CASTPGLARNEQFF. In DNA form, the CDR3 reads TGTGCCAGCACCCCCGGACTAGCTCGGAATGAGCAGTTCTTC.

The chain couples TRBV5-6 to TRBJ2-1; TRBD1 aligns across 7 bases. CDR3 length equals 17 residues. From germline, CDR1 is SGHDT and CDR2 YYEEEE. With V trimmed by 3 bases and J by 5 bases, 14 bases remained unmatched. The DNA of the CDR3 is TGTGCCAGCAGCTGGGGTTTGGGACAGTCATCGGACAATGAGCAGTTCTTC. Translating it yields CASSWGLGQSSDNEQFF.

The V and J genes are TRBV6-6 and TRBJ1-5; D might be TRBD1 (6 bases). The ends were cut back, 4 bases at V and 5 bases at J, with 15 bases in the middle. The CDR3 covers 15 residues. Germline CDR1 reads MNHNY; CDR2 reads SVGAGI (reference sequence). In nucleotides, the CDR3 is TGTGCCAGCAGTTTGTTGGGCAGGGGTGATCAGCCCCAGCATTTT. Translated, it gives CASSLLGRGDQPQHF.

The genes are TRBV30 and TRBJ2-7, with 7 bases identical to TRBD1. The germline CDR1 and CDR2 sequences are GTSNPN and SVGIG (reference sequence). The CDR3 extends over 14 amino acids. With V trimmed by 0 bases and J by 2 bases, 4 bases remained unmatched. In DNA, the CDR3 is TGTGCCTGGAGTGTACCAGGGGGAACCTACGAGCAGTACTTC. Amino acids: CAWSVPGGTYEQYF.

The chain uses TRBV4-1 and TRBJ2-2; 8 positions agree with TRBD2. The CDR3 runs 16 residues. Germline V gene data show CDR1 as MGHRA and CDR2 as YSYEKL. J gave up 6 bases and V 1 base, and 7 bases lay outside the gene matches. In DNA form, the CDR3 reads TGCGCCAGCAGCCAAGTACCGGGACTAGTCGCCGGGGAGCTGTTTTTT. Protein: CASSQVPGLVAGELFF.

J is TRBJ1-2 and V is TRBV20-1, with D unclear. Germline-derived CDR1 and CDR2 are DFQATT and SNEGSKA (reference sequence). CDR3 size: 11 residues. Trimming took off 3 bases at V and 13 bases at J, with 15 bases between the two ends. CDR3 in amino acids: CSARVQNYRTF. CDR3 bases: TGCAGTGCTAGGGTACAGAATTATCGCACCTTC.

With respect to this clone: The identical CDR3 is also encoded by other nucleotide sequences in the sample. The chain carries TRBV2 and TRBJ1-5; 9 bases are a match to TRBD1. CDR3 length equals 14 residues. Germline CDR1 and CDR2: SNHLY and FYNNEI. J lost 4 bases, V lost 4 bases, and 2 bases had no gene match. The CDR3 nucleotides read TGTGCCAGCAGTGCGGGACAGGGTAATCAGCCCCAGCATTTT. It is translated as CASSAGQGNQPQHF.

This chain uses TRBV11-3 with TRBJ2-2; the match to TRBD2 covers 10 bases. J lost 5 bases, V lost 4 bases, and 10 bases had no gene match. CDR3 length equals 17 residues. Germline values: CDR1 SGHNT, CDR2 YENEEA. The CDR3 region has the DNA TGTGCCAGCAGCTCCTCTCAGCGGGAGGGCCGAACCGGGGAGCTGTTTTTT. This translates into CASSSSQREGRTGELFF.

The gene calls are TRBV11-3 and TRBJ2-2; TRBD2 aligns across 12 bases. The CDR3 has 17 residues. J lost 7 bases, V lost 1 base, and 7 bases had no gene match. Germline V CDR1 and CDR2: SGHNT, YENEEA. As DNA, the CDR3 is TGTGCCAGCAGCTTAGGACTAGCGGGAGTAAATGGCGGGGAGCTGTTTTTT. It is translated as CASSLGLAGVNGGELFF.

The rearrangement joins TRBV6-1 to TRBJ2-1; 10 bases map to TRBD2. This CDR3 has 14 residues. V lost 5 bases to trimming and J lost 7 bases; unmatched junction nucleotides: 5. The germline CDR1 and CDR2 sequences are MNHNS and SASEGT. CDR3 loop: CASSRGTSANEQFF. The CDR3 region has the DNA TGTGCCAGCAGTAGAGGGACTAGCGCTAATGAGCAGTTCTTC.